The rows below give T cell receptor beta chains drawn from one sample of a study of cytomegalovirus exposure and HLA in healthy donors. Sequenced by immunoSEQ multiplex PCR; TCRdb stores in-frame clones only, minus some. This table holds roughly 200,000 clones, less than 80% found once. Specimen: PBMCs. Source of these receptors: a woman between 35 and 50 years old in good health and CMV-seronegative. Both conserved end residues are part of each CDR3. Each record gives: CDR3 protein, CDR3 DNA, J gene, V gene, D gene, clone size. D genes are given only for firm matches. Not all rows give a size; the values are once, few, many and, for expanded clones, a class.

CASKTDRPSGNTIYF	TGTGCCAGCAAGACTGACCGACCCTCTGGAAACACCATATATTTT	TRBJ1-3	TRBV6-5	-	few
CARSSPRGGLGDTQYF	TGTGCCCGCAGTTCGCCTCGGGGGGGCCTTGGGGATACGCAGTATTTT	TRBJ2-3	TRBV6-5	TRBD2	-
CAWSLGRGVQYF	TGTGCCTGGAGTCTCGGGAGGGGGGTGCAGTATTTT	TRBJ2-3	TRBV30	TRBD2	-
CSVGLASDTQYF	TGCAGCGTTGGTCTAGCGTCAGATACGCAGTATTTT	TRBJ2-3	TRBV29-1	-	-
CASSFRGAGGAYEQYF	TGCGCCAGCAGCTTCCGGGGGGCGGGAGGAGCCTACGAGCAGTACTTC	TRBJ2-7	TRBV5-1	TRBD2	-
CASSFKGGLNYGYTF	TGTGCCAGCAGCTTTAAAGGGGGCTTAAACTATGGCTACACCTTC	TRBJ1-2	TRBV5-6	TRBD1	-
CASSLSDYGELFF	TGTGCCAGCAGCTTGTCAGACTACGGGGAGCTGTTTTTT	TRBJ2-2	TRBV5-8	-	-
CASSLVGANEQYF	TGCGCCAGCAGCTTGGTGGGGGCCAACGAGCAGTACTTC	TRBJ2-7	TRBV5-1	-	few
CATSRDGDRAGELFF	TGTGCCACCAGCAGAGATGGGGACAGGGCCGGGGAGCTGTTTTTT	TRBJ2-2	TRBV15	TRBD1	-
CASSLAAPNEQFF	TGTGCCAGCAGCTTAGCAGCCCCCAATGAGCAGTTCTTC	TRBJ2-1	TRBV7-2	-	-
CASSQIVSLNTEAFF	TGCGCCAGCAGCCAAATAGTATCGCTGAACACTGAAGCTTTCTTT	TRBJ1-1	TRBV4-3	-	-
CASSLATGYSGEQYF	TGTGCCAGCAGCTTAGCGACAGGGTACTCTGGCGAGCAGTACTTC	TRBJ2-7	TRBV7-2	TRBD1	-
CASSEGLARTDTQYF	TGTGCCAGCAGCGAGGGACTAGCTCGCACAGATACGCAGTATTTT	TRBJ2-3	TRBV9	TRBD2	-
CASSPWQGSDEQYF	TGTGCCAGTAGTCCTTGGCAGGGCTCGGACGAGCAGTACTTC	TRBJ2-7	TRBV19	-	-
CASGRRGYGYTF	TGTGCTAGTGGCCGCAGGGGATACGGCTACACCTTC	TRBJ1-2	TRBV12-5	-	-
CASSGDRGEGYTF	TGCGCCAGCAGCGGCGACAGGGGGGAGGGCTACACCTTC	TRBJ1-2	TRBV5-1	TRBD1	-
CAWSAAANEQYF	TGTGCCTGGAGTGCCGCGGCCAACGAGCAGTACTTC	TRBJ2-7	TRBV30	-	once
CASSTTPGTGNYGYTF	TGTGCCAGTAGTACAACCCCCGGGACAGGGAACTATGGCTACACCTTC	TRBJ1-2	TRBV19	TRBD1	-
CASSNRRGLYTGELFF	TGTGCCAGCAGCAATCGGCGGGGACTATACACCGGGGAGCTGTTTTTT	TRBJ2-2	TRBV21-1	-	-
CASSYTDSGDEQFF	TGTGCCAGCAGTTACACCGACTCCGGAGATGAGCAGTTCTTC	TRBJ2-1	TRBV6-6	-	once